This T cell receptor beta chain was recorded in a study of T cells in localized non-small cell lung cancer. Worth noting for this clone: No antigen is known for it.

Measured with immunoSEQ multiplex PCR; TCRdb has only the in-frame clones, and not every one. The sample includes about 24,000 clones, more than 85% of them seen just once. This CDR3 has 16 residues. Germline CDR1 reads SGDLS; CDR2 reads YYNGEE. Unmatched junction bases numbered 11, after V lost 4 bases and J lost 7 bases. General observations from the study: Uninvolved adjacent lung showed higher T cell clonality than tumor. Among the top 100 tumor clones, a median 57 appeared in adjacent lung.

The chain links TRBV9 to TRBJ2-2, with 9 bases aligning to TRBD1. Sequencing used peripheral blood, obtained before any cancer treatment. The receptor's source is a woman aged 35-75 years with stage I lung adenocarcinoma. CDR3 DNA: TGTGCCAGCAGCCCCCGGACAGGGGTACTAGGCGGGGAGCTGTTTTTT. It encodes CASSPRTGVLGGELFF.